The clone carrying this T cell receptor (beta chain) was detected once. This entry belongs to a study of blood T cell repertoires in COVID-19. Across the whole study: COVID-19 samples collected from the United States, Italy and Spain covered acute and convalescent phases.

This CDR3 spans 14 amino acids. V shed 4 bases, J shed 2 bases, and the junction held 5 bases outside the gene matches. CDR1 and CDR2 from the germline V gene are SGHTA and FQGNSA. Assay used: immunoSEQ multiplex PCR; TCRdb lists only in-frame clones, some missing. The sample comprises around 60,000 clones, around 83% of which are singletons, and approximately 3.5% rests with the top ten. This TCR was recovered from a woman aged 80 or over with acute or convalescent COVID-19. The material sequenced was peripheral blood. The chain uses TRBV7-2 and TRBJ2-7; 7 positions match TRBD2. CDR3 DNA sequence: TGTGCCAGCAGCTGGGGGGGTACCCCCTACGAGCAGTACTTC. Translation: CASSWGGTPYEQYF. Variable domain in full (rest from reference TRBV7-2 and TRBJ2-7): GAGVSQSPSNKVTEKGKDVELRCDPISGHTALYWYRQSLGQGLEFLIYFQGNSAPDKSGLPSDRFSAERTGGSVSTLTIQRTQQEDSAVYLCASSWGGTPYEQYFGPGTRLTVT.